This T cell receptor beta chain was sequenced for a study of T cells after posttransplantation cyclophosphamide. Assay: immunoSEQ multiplex PCR; the TCRdb copy retains only in-frame clones and omits some. This repertoire holds some 35,000 clones, and none appear only once. About this clone itself: Its antigen is as yet unknown.

This CDR3 spans 17 amino acids. V lost 0 bases to trimming and J lost 2 bases, with 14 bases between them. Germline CDR1 reads MGHRA; CDR2 reads YSYEKL. General study results and limits: Donor-recipient repertoire similarity was low at 1-2 months, rising over year one. TRB clonality was highly associated with recipient CMV seropositivity and reactivation.

V usage is TRBV4-1 and J usage is TRBJ2-1, with D possibly TRBD2 on 7 matching bases. This TCR was recovered from a man aged 25-45 years in good health and a related stem cell transplant donor. Sample: PBMCs. The CDR3 reads CASSQDEAGAPYNEQFF. CDR3 bases: TGCGCCAGCAGCCAAGATGAGGCGGGGGCCCCCTACAATGAGCAGTTCTTC.